The 11 T cell receptor beta chains presented below share a single source sample, sequenced in a study of cytomegalovirus exposure and HLA in healthy donors. The primer mix had 60 Vbeta and 13 Jbeta primers. Generated by immunoSEQ multiplex PCR, the TCRdb table keeps only in-frame clones and is missing some. The sample records around 140,000 clones, 82% being singletons. The source material was PBMCs. The source of these receptors is a woman aged 50 to 60 in good health and CMV-seropositive.

The rearrangement joins TRBV13 to TRBJ1-1, with unresolved D. The length of the CDR3 is 13 residues. CDR1 and CDR2 (germline): PRHDT, FYEKMQ (reference sequence). V lost 3 bases and J lost 1, with 6 bases in between. Written as DNA, the CDR3 is TGTGCCAGCAGCTTTAGGAGGAACACTGAAGCTTTCTTT. It specifies CASSFRRNTEAFF.

The chain links TRBV28 to TRBJ2-3; 12 bases align to TRBD2. CDR3 length equals 16 residues. Trimming took 5 bases from V and 4 from J; bases not matched to a gene: 7. CDR1 MDHEN and CDR2 SYDVKM come from the germline V gene. The CDR3 protein is CASSRLAGVGADTQYF. The CDR3 region has the DNA TGTGCCAGCAGTAGACTAGCGGGAGTCGGGGCAGATACGCAGTATTTT.

This rearrangement joins TRBV10-2 to TRBJ1-1; D may be TRBD1 (6 bases). Trimming removed 6 bases from V and 6 bases from J, with 14 bases in between. This CDR3 is built from 13 residues. Germline CDR1 reads WSHSY; CDR2 reads SAAADI. DNA for the CDR3: TGCGCCAGCAGGGGATCAGGGGTCTCTGAAGCTTTCTTT. It codes for CASRGSGVSEAFF.

This chain uses TRBV7-9 with TRBJ1-3, with 10 bases matching TRBD1. Germline values: CDR1 SEHNR, CDR2 FQNEAQ (reference sequence). This CDR3 is 15 amino acids long. The ends lost 7 bases at V and 2 bases at J; junction bases unmatched: 5. As DNA, the CDR3 is TGTGCCAGCACCCGGACAGGGGGTCCTGGAAACACCATATATTTT. It translates to CASTRTGGPGNTIYF.

The chain couples TRBV4-3 to TRBJ1-3, with D maybe TRBD1 (6 bases). The length of the CDR3 is 15 residues. CDR1 is LGHNA, CDR2 YSLEER, per germline. V was cut by 0 bases and J by 7 bases, with 13 bases left in between. The CDR3 DNA reads as TGCGCCAGCAGCCAAGACCCCCACAGGGCTAACACCATATATTTT. This encodes CASSQDPHRANTIYF.

The J gene is TRBJ1-2, the V gene TRBV18; unclear D gene. The V and J ends lost 3 bases and 8 bases respectively, with 16 bases between them. CDR1 is KGHSH and CDR2 is LQKENI in the germline V gene. The CDR3 covers 14 residues. The CDR3 loop is CASSPEGQGSGYTF. DNA for the CDR3: TGTGCCAGCTCACCGGAGGGTCAAGGTTCGGGCTACACCTTC.

In DNA, the CDR3 is TGTGCCAGCAGCTTAGTAGATCCCAACTATGGCTACACCTTC. Protein sequence: CASSLVDPNYGYTF. V is TRBV7-8 and J is TRBJ1-2; D unresolved. Germline V lookup: CDR1 SGHVS, CDR2 FQNEAQ. V lost 1 base, J lost 2 bases, and 8 bases lay in between. CDR3 length: 14 residues.

This clone was observed a few times. This chain connects TRBV6-1 to TRBJ1-1, with 7 bases matching TRBD1. The CDR3 loop spans 14 amino acids. J lost 7 bases, V lost 6 bases, and 11 bases had no gene match. The V gene's germline CDR1 is MNHNS and CDR2 SASEGT. The chain's CDR3 is CASRELQGKNEAFF. The CDR3 DNA reads as TGTGCCAGCAGGGAATTACAGGGGAAAAATGAAGCTTTCTTT.

The rearrangement links TRBV30 to TRBJ2-1; D is possibly TRBD2 (5 bases). The CDR3 loop spans 15 amino acids. Germline CDR1 is GTSNPN and CDR2 is SVGIG (reference sequence). Between the trimmed V and J ends, which lost 7 bases and 0 bases, there was a span of 16 bases. The CDR3 spells CAYRGSPSSYNEQFF. CDR3 coding DNA: TGTGCCTACAGAGGGTCCCCGAGCTCCTACAATGAGCAGTTCTTC.

This chain uses TRBV7-3 with TRBJ2-5; D possibly corresponds to TRBD2 (5 bases). The ends were cut back, 2 bases at V and 2 bases at J, with 12 bases in the middle. Germline values: CDR1 SGHTA, CDR2 FQGTGA. The CDR3 totals 15 residues. The CDR3 DNA reads TGTGCCAGCAGCTTACTAGCCGGGGTACAAGAGACCCAGTACTTC. Its translation: CASSLLAGVQETQYF.

This sequence joins TRBV6-1 and TRBJ1-1; no clear D. V was pared by 2 bases and J by 0 bases, with 7 bases between. This CDR3 is 14 amino acids long. Germline V CDR1 and CDR2: MNHNS, SASEGT. CDR3 region: CASSEIYMNTEAFF. CDR3 nucleotide sequence: TGTGCCAGCAGTGAAATTTACATGAACACTGAAGCTTTCTTT.